Each of the 21 T cell receptor beta chains below was sequenced from the same sample in a study of blood T cell repertoires in COVID-19. TCRdb keeps only in-frame clones here, not all; method: immunoSEQ multiplex PCR. The table records 150,000 to 190,000 clones, roughly 81% of them present only once. The sequenced material came from peripheral blood. Every receptor here comes from an older woman with COVID-19, enrolled during active disease.

This chain uses TRBV11-2 with TRBJ1-2; D call uncertain. CDR1 is SGHAT, CDR2 FQNNGV, per germline. Trimming stripped 0 bases from V and 4 bases from J, with 12 bases between. The CDR3 length is 15 residues. In nucleotides, the CDR3 is TGTGCCAGCAGCTTAGAGGGTTACAGCATCTATGGCTACACCTTC. The encoded protein is CASSLEGYSIYGYTF.

This clone showed up just once. This chain links TRBV4-1 with TRBJ2-1; tentatively, D is TRBD1 (6 bases). The germline V gene has CDR1 MGHRA and CDR2 YSYEKL. Trimming shortened V by 3 bases and J by 8 bases, and 14 bases separated the two germline ends. CDR3 size: 14 residues. Here the CDR3 reads CASSHGPSGDEQFF. The CDR3 nucleotides read TGCGCCAGCAGCCATGGACCCTCAGGGGATGAGCAGTTCTTC.

V gene TRBV3-1 (or the pseudogene TRBV3-2) combines with J gene TRBJ1-3; 8 bases fit TRBD1. The CDR3 has 14 amino acids. CDR1 is LGHDT, CDR2 YNNKEL, per germline (reference sequence). V shed 1 base and J 4 bases; nucleotides not matched to a gene: 0. The CDR3 DNA sequence: TGTGCCAGCAGCCAAGGACAGGGGGGAAACACCATATATTTT. It codes for CASSQGQGGNTIYF.

The chain links TRBV9 to TRBJ1-3, with a weak D call TRBD1 (6 bases). Germline CDR1 and CDR2: SGDLS and YYNGEE. CDR3 size: 15 residues. V was clipped by 4 bases and J by 4 bases, with 15 bases between them. The CDR3 loop is CASSSTGKLGNTIYF. The CDR3 DNA reads TGTGCCAGCAGCTCAACAGGGAAACTCGGAAACACCATATATTTT.

V usage is TRBV9 and J usage is TRBJ1-2; 9 bases fit TRBD1. Losses at the gene ends were 4 bases for V and 4 bases for J; bases not matched to a gene: 14. The CDR3 spans 17 residues. Germline CDR1 and CDR2: SGDLS and YYNGEE. The CDR3 loop is CASSQGGQGATTYGYTF. The CDR3 region has the DNA TGTGCCAGCAGCCAGGGGGGACAGGGAGCCACAACCTATGGCTACACCTTC. Using reference TRBV9 and TRBJ1-2 for the parts outside the CDR3, the full variable domain is DSGVTQTPKHLITATGQRVTLRCSPRSGDLSVYWYQQSLDQGLQFLIQYYNGEERAKGNILERFSAQQFPDLHSELNLSSLELGDSALYFCASSQGGQGATTYGYTFGSGTRLTVV.

The chain employs TRBV9 and TRBJ2-3, with 9 bases lining up with TRBD1. Trimming took 6 bases from V and 0 from J; bases not matched to a gene: 2. The CDR3 covers 14 residues. Germline V lookup: CDR1 SGDLS, CDR2 YYNGEE. CDR3 in amino acids: CASNRGPSTDTQYF. The CDR3 DNA is TGTGCCAGCAACAGGGGGCCGAGCACAGATACGCAGTATTTT.

This clone was counted once. V is TRBV5-6 and J is TRBJ1-2; D is possibly TRBD1 (6 bases). V gave up 4 bases and J gave up 4 bases, with 20 bases separating them. Germline-derived CDR1 and CDR2 are SGHDT and YYEEEE. This CDR3 has 16 residues. DNA for the CDR3: TGTGCCAGCAGCGCGGAATTACAGGGTTTGGGCTATGGCTACACCTTC. The encoded protein is CASSAELQGLGYGYTF. The whole variable domain, filled in from reference TRBV5-6 and TRBJ1-2, reads DAGVTQSPTHLIKTRGQQVTLRCSPKSGHDTVSWYQQALGQGPQFIFQYYEEEERQRGNFPDRFSGHQFPNYSSELNVNALLLGDSALYLCASSAELQGLGYGYTFGSGTRLTVV.

This rearrangement joins TRBV7-9 to TRBJ1-2; 7 bases agree with TRBD1. The CDR3 has 14 residues. V lost 4 bases to trimming and J lost 8 bases; unmatched junction nucleotides: 10. Germline lookup yields CDR1 SEHNR and CDR2 FQNEAQ (reference sequence). The CDR3 protein is CASSSAGTAKGYTF. DNA for the CDR3: TGTGCCAGCAGCTCAGCGGGGACAGCCAAAGGCTACACCTTC.

This clone was seen only once. This sequence joins TRBV18 and TRBJ1-2, with 11 bases matching TRBD1. CDR1 KGHSH and CDR2 LQKENI come from the germline V gene. The CDR3 contains 15 residues. The trim removed 5 bases at V and 9 bases at J, leaving 11 bases unmatched. In DNA, the CDR3 is TGTGCCAGCTCAAATGGGACAGGGGGAATACGCAGCTACACCTTC. Its translation: CASSNGTGGIRSYTF.

The genes are TRBV10-2 and TRBJ2-1, with TRBD1 identical over 10 bases. Germline assignment: CDR1 WSHSY and CDR2 SAAADI. V shed 2 bases and J 2 bases; nucleotides not matched to a gene: 6. The CDR3 spans 17 residues. CDR3 protein: CASSEPVGTGAYNEQFF. CDR3 coding DNA: TGCGCCAGCAGTGAGCCCGTAGGGACAGGGGCCTACAATGAGCAGTTCTTC.

This chain links TRBV7-8 with TRBJ2-5; tentatively, D is TRBD1 (5 bases). There are 14 residues in the CDR3. V lost 1 base and J lost 5, with 11 bases in between. The germline gives CDR1 SGHVS, CDR2 FQNEAQ. The DNA of the CDR3 is TGTGCCAGCAGCTTAGACAGGCTAGGGGAGACCCAGTACTTC. Its protein is CASSLDRLGETQYF. The full variable domain, completed using reference TRBV7-8 and TRBJ2-5, is GAGVSQSPRYKVAKRGQDVALRCDPISGHVSLFWYQQALGQGPEFLTYFQNEAQLDKSGLPSDRFFAERPEGSVSTLKIQRTQQEDSAVYLCASSLDRLGETQYFGPGTRLLVL.

The chain employs TRBV2 and TRBJ1-1; weak D call: TRBD1 (5 bases). CDR1 SNHLY and CDR2 FYNNEI come from the germline V gene. CDR3 size: 15 residues. The V and J ends lost 6 bases and 2 bases respectively, with 16 bases between them. The CDR3 loop is CASRGTAAVNTEAFF. Written as DNA, the CDR3 is TGTGCCAGCAGGGGGACTGCAGCAGTAAACACTGAAGCTTTCTTT. Filled out from reference TRBV2 and TRBJ1-1, the complete variable domain reads EPEVTQTPSHQVTQMGQEVILRCVPISNHLYFYWYRQILGQKVEFLVSFYNNEISEKSEIFDDQFSVERPDGSNFTLKIRSTKLEDSAMYFCASRGTAAVNTEAFFGQGTRLTVV.

Here the CDR3 DNA reads TGTGCCATCAGTGAGTTCGGCGGACAGATGAACACTGAAGCTTTCTTT. Translated: CAISEFGGQMNTEAFF. The V and J genes are TRBV10-3 and TRBJ1-1, with D possibly matching TRBD1 (6 bases). This CDR3 spans 16 amino acids. The V gene lost 1 base and the J gene lost 0 bases, with 12 bases spanning the gap. Germline assignment: CDR1 ENHRY and CDR2 SYGVKD.

This clone occurred once. The V gene is TRBV18, the J gene TRBJ2-3, with a weak D call TRBD2 (5 bases). Trimming took off 0 bases at V and 3 bases at J, with 13 bases between the two ends. The CDR3 covers 16 residues. The germline gives CDR1 KGHSH, CDR2 LQKENI. The CDR3, as DNA: TGTGCCAGCTCACCACCGTTCGGGGTAGGGACAGATACGCAGTATTTT. This gives the protein CASSPPFGVGTDTQYF.

V and J are TRBV3-1 (or the pseudogene TRBV3-2) and TRBJ2-2; 7 bases align to TRBD2. The CDR3 totals 18 residues. V lost 4 bases and J lost 2; bases outside the gene matches: 13. Germline lookup yields CDR1 LGHDT and CDR2 YNNKEL (reference sequence). DNA of the CDR3: TGTGCCAGCAGCCCCTTCTTGAGAACTAGCGAAAACACCGGGGAGCTGTTTTTT. Translation gives CASSPFLRTSENTGELFF.

V usage is TRBV18 and J usage is TRBJ1-6; 7 bases line up with TRBD1. CDR3 length: 14 residues. The ends lost 5 bases at V and 5 bases at J; junction bases unmatched: 3. The germline gives CDR1 KGHSH, CDR2 LQKENI. This chain's CDR3 is CASSTGTDNSPLHF. CDR3 nucleotides: TGTGCCAGCTCAACCGGGACAGATAATTCACCCCTCCACTTT.

This clone showed up just a few times. The chain uses TRBV6-2 or TRBV6-3 and TRBJ1-5; 10 nucleotides line up with TRBD1. CDR3 length: 17 residues. The V gene's germline CDR1 is MNHEY and CDR2 SVGEGT. The ends lost 0 bases at V and 3 bases at J; junction bases unmatched: 5. CDR3 sequence: CASSYSAGTGDNQPQHF. CDR3 in DNA: TGTGCCAGCAGTTACTCGGCCGGGACAGGGGACAATCAGCCCCAGCATTTT.

This clone was seen once. The chain is built from TRBV13 and TRBJ2-6, with a tentative D call TRBD1 (5 bases). Per the germline V gene, CDR1 is PRHDT and CDR2 is FYEKMQ (reference sequence). The CDR3 runs 15 residues. The V end lost 5 bases, the J end lost 2 bases, and 10 bases lay between the germline ends. The DNA of the CDR3 is TGTGCCAGCAGCCTCTCAGGGACTGGGGCCAACGTCCTGACTTTC. This codes for CASSLSGTGANVLTF.

V is TRBV19 and J is TRBJ2-7; D might be TRBD1 (6 bases). Germline V lookup: CDR1 LNHDA, CDR2 SQIVND (reference sequence). The CDR3 sequence is 15 residues long. Between the trimmed V and J ends, which lost 5 bases and 7 bases, there was a span of 21 bases. CDR3 in amino acids: CASSDSTGPAWEQYV. CDR3 DNA: TGTGCCAGTAGTGATTCGACAGGCCCAGCCTGGGAGCAGTACGTC.

The gene calls are TRBV15 and TRBJ1-1; D call uncertain. Germline V gene lookup returns CDR1 LNHNV and CDR2 YYDKDF (reference sequence). The CDR3 loop spans 12 amino acids. Trimming removed 0 bases from V and 7 bases from J, with 6 bases in between. CDR3 DNA: TGTGCCACCAGCAGAGACAGATATGAAGCTTTCTTT. This translates into CATSRDRYEAFF.

This sequence joins TRBV5-1 and TRBJ1-1; 8 bases are a match to TRBD1. J was trimmed by 6 bases and V by 4 bases; bases with no gene match: 8. Looked up from germline, CDR1 is SGHRS and CDR2 is YFSETQ. The CDR3 is 14 amino acids. CDR3 protein: CASSTRTGTAEAFF. Written as DNA, the CDR3 is TGCGCCAGCAGCACCAGGACAGGGACCGCTGAAGCTTTCTTT. The full variable domain, its missing parts supplied by reference TRBV5-1 and TRBJ1-1, is KAGVTQTPRYLIKTRGQQVTLSCSPISGHRSVSWYQQTPGQGLQFLFEYFSETQRNKGNFPGRFSGRQFSNSRSEMNVSTLELGDSALYLCASSTRTGTAEAFFGQGTRLTVV.